The 8 T cell receptor beta chains presented below share a single source sample, sequenced in a study of pediatric ulcerative colitis. Rectal tissue came from one to two pinch biopsies taken at colonoscopy. Clones were read by immunoSEQ multiplex PCR, and TCRdb kept only the in-frame ones, dropping some. The data hold tens of thousands of clones, with 73% observed a single time. The sequencing input was gut tissue. Source of these receptors: a boy aged 5-17 years with moderate ulcerative colitis.

This clone was detected only a few times. The genes are TRBV7-9 and TRBJ1-1; weak D call: TRBD1 (5 bases). Deletions cut 0 bases from V and 5 bases from J, with 13 bases between. Germline CDR1 and CDR2: SEHNR and FQNEAQ (reference sequence). The CDR3 totals 15 residues. The DNA of the CDR3 is TGTGCCAGCAGCTTAGCGAGTAAGGGGTGGACTGAAGCTTTCTTT. This translates into CASSLASKGWTEAFF.

This clone appeared once. This chain links TRBV5-1 with TRBJ2-5; no clear D gene. The CDR3 spans 14 residues. V lost 3 bases and J 5 bases, leaving 14 bases between the germline ends. Per germline, CDR1 SGHRS and CDR2 YFSETQ. CDR3 loop: CASSSIGDFETQYF. As DNA, the CDR3 is TGCGCCAGCAGCTCTATTGGTGACTTTGAGACCCAGTACTTC. Supplemented by reference TRBV5-1 and TRBJ2-5, the full variable domain reads KAGVTQTPRYLIKTRGQQVTLSCSPISGHRSVSWYQQTPGQGLQFLFEYFSETQRNKGNFPGRFSGRQFSNSRSEMNVSTLELGDSALYLCASSSIGDFETQYFGPGTRLLVL.

This clone has only one observation. The chain couples TRBV10-3 to TRBJ2-1; 9 bases line up with TRBD2. V was pared by 8 bases and J by 8 bases, with 13 bases of the junction left unmatched. The length of the CDR3 is 15 residues. CDR1 is ENHRY and CDR2 is SYGVKD in the germline V gene. The CDR3 spells CAIGLFSGRRDEQFF. The CDR3 nucleotides read TGTGCCATCGGGCTTTTTAGCGGGAGAAGGGATGAGCAGTTCTTC.

In this sample, this clone turned up once. V is TRBV7-6 and J is TRBJ2-3; D uncertain. V was pared by 2 bases and J by 1 base, with 10 bases between. This CDR3 spans 15 amino acids. The germline gives CDR1 SGHVS, CDR2 FNYEAQ. The DNA of the CDR3 is TGTGCCAGCAGCTTAAATGTAGTAGGCACAGATACGCAGTATTTT. This codes for CASSLNVVGTDTQYF.

V and J are TRBV18 and TRBJ2-7, with D perhaps matching TRBD1 (6 bases). Germline V CDR1 and CDR2: KGHSH, LQKENI. The CDR3 loop spans 12 amino acids. The V end was cut by 4 bases, the J end by 6 bases, with 10 bases between. The CDR3 DNA is TGTGCCAGCTCACAACAGGGTTTCGAGCAGTACTTC. Translation gives CASSQQGFEQYF.

There are a few counts of this clone. The chain employs TRBV19 and TRBJ1-1, with unresolved D. V lost 2 bases to trimming and J lost 4 bases, with 11 bases between them. The CDR3 has 14 amino acids. Germline CDR1 and CDR2: LNHDA and SQIVND (reference sequence). CDR3 residues: CASSIRNPPTEAFF. CDR3 nucleotides: TGTGCCAGTAGTATAAGAAACCCCCCCACTGAAGCTTTCTTT. Full variable domain (missing parts from reference TRBV19 and TRBJ1-1): DGGITQSPKYLFRKEGQNVTLSCEQNLNHDAMYWYRQDPGQGLRLIYYSQIVNDFQKGDIAEGYSVSREKKESFPLTVTSAQKNPTAFYLCASSIRNPPTEAFFGQGTRLTVV.

This clone was seen only a few times. The rearrangement uses TRBV15 and TRBJ2-5; D gene uncertain. Germline loops: CDR1 LNHNV, CDR2 YYDKDF (reference sequence). The CDR3 is 12 residues long. Trimming cost V 0 bases and J 7 bases, with 6 bases left between them. The CDR3 sequence: CATSRDSGTQYF. The CDR3 DNA reads as TGTGCCACCAGCAGAGATTCCGGGACCCAGTACTTC.

This clone was found once. This chain uses TRBV7-9 with TRBJ2-5, with TRBD2 matching 8 bases. Germline CDR1 is SEHNR and CDR2 is FQNEAQ (reference sequence). The V gene end was trimmed by 3 bases and the J gene end by 4 bases; junction bases not matched to a gene: 4. The CDR3 spans 14 residues. The CDR3, as DNA: TGTGCCAGCAGCTTCGGCGGGGGGCTAGAGACCCAGTACTTC. This sequence encodes CASSFGGGLETQYF.